This TCR beta chain was observed in a study of T cell responses to AZD1222 COVID-19 vaccine. This table comes from immunoSEQ multiplex PCR, and its TCRdb copy is limited to in-frame clones, with some not included. The sample shows about 160,000 clones, 75% to 90% of them seen only once. The J segment lost 3 bases and the V segment lost 5 bases, leaving 8 bases of the junction unmatched. The CDR3 is made up of 15 amino acids. Per germline, CDR1 SGHNT and CDR2 YYREEE (reference sequence). This chain links TRBV5-4 with TRBJ2-7; TRBD1 matches at 10 bases. This specimen consisted of peripheral blood, obtained on day 0 of AZD1222 vaccination. The receptor's source is an adult in good health. The CDR3 nucleotides are TGTGCCAGCAGGCGGGGACAGGGGATTATCTACGAGCAGTACTTC. Translated: CASRRGQGIIYEQYF.